This TCR beta chain is drawn from a study of shared clonotypes between healthy human individuals. To note about this clone: Its specificity is unknown.

Selected positively for CCR7 and CD45RO-negative, naive CD8 cells excluded terminally differentiated effector memory CD45RA+ cells. The CDR3 is 16 residues long. Trimming took 0 bases from V and 7 from J, leaving 15 bases between them. CDR1 is SGHAT, CDR2 FQNNGV, per germline. Findings and limits, study-wide: Represented diversity, genetic and exposure-history alike, was limited by few donors. Sharing across a few donors was seen in 4.5% to 6.5% of naive CD4 clonotypes.

TCRdb's table, derived via immunoSEQ multiplex PCR, lists solely in-frame clones and lacks some. The sample holds about 2,200,000 clones, approximately 94% seen once. The sequence came from a man aged 18 to 30 in good health. Some clones in this sample may be carry-over from other donors' samples. Sequenced material: naive CD8+ T cells from PBMCs. The J gene is TRBJ1-4, the V gene TRBV11-2; a possible D gene is TRBD1 (5 bases). CDR3 nucleotides: TGTGCCAGCAGCTTAGAGGCGGGGCCGCCGGCTGAAAAACTGTTTTTT. Translated, it gives CASSLEAGPPAEKLFF.